The source of this TCR beta chain is a study of blood T cell repertoires in COVID-19. The wider study: Samples taken during acute and convalescent COVID-19 were collected in the United States, Italy and Spain. From T cells, B-cell-depleted T cells, or PBMCs came the material, which was cDNA or gDNA.

Original analysis: Nucleated cell number was recorded as an estimate derived from reference gene primer amplification. Data came from immunoSEQ multiplex PCR; TCRdb stores just in-frame clones and leaves some out. V, J and clone size are those of that table, while D and trimming were read from the DNA. Among about 300,000 clones, approximately 88% were seen once, and the ten largest hold 1.6%. CDR3 length: 14 residues. CDR1 is SNHLY, CDR2 FYNNEI, per germline. Trimming took 7 bases from V and 4 from J; bases not matched to a gene: 7. This clonotype was sampled from a woman in her 30s with COVID-19, enrolled during active disease. Sequencing input: peripheral blood. The chain combines TRBV2 with TRBJ2-1; 7 bases line up with TRBD2. The CDR3 DNA sequence: TGTGCCAGCAAGTCAGCGGGGTCATACAATGAGCAGTTCTTC. Protein: CASKSAGSYNEQFF.